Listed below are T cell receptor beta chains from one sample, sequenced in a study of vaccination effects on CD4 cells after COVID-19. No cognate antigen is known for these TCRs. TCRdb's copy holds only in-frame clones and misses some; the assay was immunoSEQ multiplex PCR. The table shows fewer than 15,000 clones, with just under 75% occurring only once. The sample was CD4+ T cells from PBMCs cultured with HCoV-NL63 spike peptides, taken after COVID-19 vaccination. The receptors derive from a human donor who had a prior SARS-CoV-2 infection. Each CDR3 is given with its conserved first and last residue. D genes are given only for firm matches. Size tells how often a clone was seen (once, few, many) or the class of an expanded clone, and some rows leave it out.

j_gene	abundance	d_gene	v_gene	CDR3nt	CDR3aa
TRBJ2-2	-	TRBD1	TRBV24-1	TGTGCCACCAGTGGGCTGGACAGGACGAACACCGGGGAGCTGTTTTTT	CATSGLDRTNTGELFF
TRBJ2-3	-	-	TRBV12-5	TGTGCTAGTGGTTCTTCGGGGATGGGCACAGATACGCAGTATTTT	CASGSSGMGTDTQYF
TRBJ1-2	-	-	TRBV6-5	TGTGCCAGCAGTTGGGGCAGTAACTATGGCTACACCTTC	CASSWGSNYGYTF
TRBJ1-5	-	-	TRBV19	TGTGCCAGTAGTTCCCTCCGAGGGACAAGTAGCAATCAGCCCCAGCATTTT	CASSSLRGTSSNQPQHF
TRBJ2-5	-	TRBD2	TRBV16	TGTGCCAGCAGCCGGACTAGCGGGAGTGGACTAGAGACCCAGTACTTC	CASSRTSGSGLETQYF
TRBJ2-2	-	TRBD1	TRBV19	TGTGCCAGTAGTACCCCCGCCGGGACAGGGGGATCCGGCACCGGGGAGCTGTTTTTT	CASSTPAGTGGSGTGELFF
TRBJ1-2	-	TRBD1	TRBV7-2	TGTGCCAGCACCCCCGAGGGGGCCAACTATGGCTACACCTTC	CASTPEGANYGYTF
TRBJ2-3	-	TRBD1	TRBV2	TGTGCCAGCAGTCAACAGGGGCGCACAGATACGCAGTATTTT	CASSQQGRTDTQYF
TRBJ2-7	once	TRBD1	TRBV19	TGTGCCAGTAGTATAAGTGTACGGCAGGGGGCGGAGGAGCAGTACTTC	CASSISVRQGAEEQYF
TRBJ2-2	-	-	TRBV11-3	TGTGCCAGCAGCTATAACAGTGACTGGGAGCTGTTTTTT	CASSYNSDWELFF
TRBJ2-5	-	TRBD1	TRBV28	TGTGCCAGCAGCCGGACAGGGGAAGAGACCCAGTACTTC	CASSRTGEETQYF
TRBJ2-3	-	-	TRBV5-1	TGCGCCAGCAGTAGCGGCCCCACAGATACGCAGTATTTT	CASSSGPTDTQYF
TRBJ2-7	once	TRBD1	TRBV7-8	TGTGCCAGCAGCTCTCGCCGGGACAGGGTTTTTTACGAGCAGTACTTC	CASSSRRDRVFYEQYF
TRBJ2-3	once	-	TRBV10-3	TGTGCCATCAGTGAGTCGGTCCAAGGCAGGGATAGAGATACGCAGTATTTT	CAISESVQGRDRDTQYF
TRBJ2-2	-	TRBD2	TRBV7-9	TGTGCCAGCAGAGTAGCGGGAGGTGGCGTGCGGGCGAACACCGGGGAGCTGTTTTTT	CASRVAGGGVRANTGELFF
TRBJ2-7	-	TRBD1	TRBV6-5	TGTGCCAGCAGCAAAAGCGGACAGGGAGCCGAGCAGTACTTC	CASSKSGQGAEQYF
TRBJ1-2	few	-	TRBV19	TGTGCCAGTAGTTCTCGGGCCCGGGGGACCTATGGCTACACCTTC	CASSSRARGTYGYTF
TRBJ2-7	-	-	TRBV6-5	TGTGCCAGCAGTCGGGACTTTCCCTACGAGCAGTACTTC	CASSRDFPYEQYF
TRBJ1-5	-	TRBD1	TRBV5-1	TGCGCCAGCAGCCTTACAGGGGGAGTCGATCAGCCCCAGCATTTT	CASSLTGGVDQPQHF
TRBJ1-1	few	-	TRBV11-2	TGTGCCAGCAAAATTATAGGAGTGAACACTGAAGCTTTCTTT	CASKIIGVNTEAFF
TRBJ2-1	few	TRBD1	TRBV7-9	TGTGCCAGCAGCTGGACAGGGTACAATGAGCAGTTCTTC	CASSWTGYNEQFF
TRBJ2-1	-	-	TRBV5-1	TGCGCCAGCAGTACGAGCTCCTACAATGAGCAGTTCTTC	CASSTSSYNEQFF
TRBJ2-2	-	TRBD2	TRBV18	TGTGCCAGCTCACAAAATAGCGGGAAAAACACCGGGGAGCTGTTTTTT	CASSQNSGKNTGELFF
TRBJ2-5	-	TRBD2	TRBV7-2	TGTGCCAGCAGCTTAGTCCCCCTAGCGGGAGCCGAGACCCAGTACTTC	CASSLVPLAGAETQYF
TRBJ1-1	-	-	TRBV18	TGTGCCAGTGAGGCCGGGACCGCGAACACTGAAGCTTTCTTT	CASEAGTANTEAFF
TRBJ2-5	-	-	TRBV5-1	TGCGCCAGCAGCTCCGACCCAGGGGTACAAGAGACCCAGTACTTC	CASSSDPGVQETQYF
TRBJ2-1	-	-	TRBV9	TGTGCCAGCACCGGGCTCGACTCCTACAATGAGCAGTTCTTC	CASTGLDSYNEQFF
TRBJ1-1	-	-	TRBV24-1	TGTGCCACCAGTGATTCTGATTTGAACACTGAAGCTTTCTTT	CATSDSDLNTEAFF
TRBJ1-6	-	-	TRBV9	TGTGCCAGCAGCGTAGGGGGATGGGATTCACCCCTCCACTTT	CASSVGGWDSPLHF
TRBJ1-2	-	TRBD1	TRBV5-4	TGTGCCAGCAGCTCAGGGACAGGGAAGGGCTATGGCTACACCTTC	CASSSGTGKGYGYTF
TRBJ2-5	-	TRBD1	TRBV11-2	TGTGCCAGCAGCTTAACCCGGACAGGGTGGGAGACCCAGTACTTC	CASSLTRTGWETQYF
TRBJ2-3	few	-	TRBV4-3	TGCGCCAGCAGCCCCCGGCAGGGCGGGGCAGATACGCAGTATTTT	CASSPRQGGADTQYF
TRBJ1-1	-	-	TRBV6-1	TGTGCCAGCAGTGAAGACGGGGGTGAGTACACTGAAGCTTTCTTT	CASSEDGGEYTEAFF
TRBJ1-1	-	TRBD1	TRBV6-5	TGTGCCAGCAGTACAGACAGGGGCACTGAAGCTTTCTTT	CASSTDRGTEAFF
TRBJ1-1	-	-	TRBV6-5	TGTGCCAGCATCGCACAACCGAACACTGAAGCTTTCTTT	CASIAQPNTEAFF
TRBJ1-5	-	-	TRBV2	TGTGCCAGCAGTAAAGAGGACAGTCAGCCCCAGCATTTT	CASSKEDSQPQHF
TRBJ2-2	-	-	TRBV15	TGTGCCACAAAGCCGGACTATAACACCGGGGAGCTGTTTTTT	CATKPDYNTGELFF
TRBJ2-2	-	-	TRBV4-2	TGTGCCAGCAGCCCAAAGGTGGGCATCGGGGAGCTGTTTTTT	CASSPKVGIGELFF
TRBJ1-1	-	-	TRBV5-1	TGCGCCAGCAGGGGGCAGGGGAAAGCGGCTTTCTTT	CASRGQGKAAFF
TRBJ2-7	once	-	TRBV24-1	TGTGCCACCAGTGACCAGGGGGGCCCCTACGAGCAGTACTTC	CATSDQGGPYEQYF
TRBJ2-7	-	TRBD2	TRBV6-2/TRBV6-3	TGTGCCAGCAGTTTAAGCCAAGAGGGAGGGGCCCCATCCGAGCAGTACTTC	CASSLSQEGGAPSEQYF
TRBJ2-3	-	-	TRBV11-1	TGTGCCAGCAGCGTACCATCTCTCGGCACAGATACGCAGTATTTT	CASSVPSLGTDTQYF
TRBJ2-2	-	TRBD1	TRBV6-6	TGTGCCAGCAGTTACGGCATAGGGGGCGTCACCGGGGAGCTGTTTTTT	CASSYGIGGVTGELFF
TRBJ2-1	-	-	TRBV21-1	TGTGCCAGCAGCAAATTACGCGAGCAGTTCTTC	CASSKLREQFF
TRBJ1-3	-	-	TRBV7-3	TGTGCCAGCAGCTTAACCCAGGGTGGCACCATATATTTT	CASSLTQGGTIYF
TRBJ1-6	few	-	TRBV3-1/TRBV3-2	TGTGCCAGCAGCCCCACGAGGGTTTCACCCCTCCACTTT	CASSPTRVSPLHF
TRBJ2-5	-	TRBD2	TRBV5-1	TGCGCCAGCAGTCACCAACCGGGACTAGCGCAACAAGAGACCCAGTACTTC	CASSHQPGLAQQETQYF
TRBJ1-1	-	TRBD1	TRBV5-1	TGCGCCAGCAGCCGGGGACAGGCTAACACTGAAGCTTTCTTT	CASSRGQANTEAFF
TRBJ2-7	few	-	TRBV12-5	TGTGCTAGTGGTTTGGTACTCTCCCAGGATTTCTACGAGCAGTACTTC	CASGLVLSQDFYEQYF
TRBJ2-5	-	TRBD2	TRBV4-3	TGCGCCAGCAGCCAAGATGAGTCGGGAGGGGTTCCCCAGTACTTC	CASSQDESGGVPQYF
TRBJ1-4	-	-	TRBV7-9	TGTGCCAGCAGCTTAGATAGTGACAGGCCGAATGAAAAACTGTTTTTT	CASSLDSDRPNEKLFF
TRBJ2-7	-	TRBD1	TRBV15	TGTGCCACCAGCAGGGACAGGGGATACGAGCAGTACTTC	CATSRDRGYEQYF
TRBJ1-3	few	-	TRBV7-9	TGTGCCAGCAGCTTAGCTGGGGAAGTAAACACCATATATTTT	CASSLAGEVNTIYF
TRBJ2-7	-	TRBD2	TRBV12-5	TGTGCTAGTGGTTTGTTAACTAGCGGGACCTACGAGCAGTACTTC	CASGLLTSGTYEQYF